This passage covers 14 T cell receptor beta chains from one sample sequenced in a study of T cells in localized non-small cell lung cancer (dated by TCRdb to the early 2020s). The method was the immunoSEQ multiplex PCR assay. This immuneACCESS table, as held by TCRdb, lists in-frame sequences with V and J called but not all clones. Of the missing ones, under half trace to an unresolved V gene in checked studies; the others have no known cause. Present in this sample are 31,000 or so clones, roughly 87% of which were seen just once. Of the sample, around 10% falls within the top ten clones. Material: peripheral blood, obtained before any cancer treatment. These receptors were collected from a woman between 35 and 75 years old with stage I lung adenocarcinoma.

This sequence joins TRBV15 and TRBJ2-5, with 7 bases matching TRBD2. The CDR3 has 14 residues. Trimming removed 0 bases from V and 5 bases from J; junction bases left unmatched: 3. The germline CDR1 and CDR2 sequences are LNHNV and YYDKDF (reference sequence). CDR3 amino acids: CATSRDVGGETQYF. The CDR3 DNA sequence: TGTGCCACCAGCAGAGATGTGGGGGGGGAGACCCAGTACTTC.

This CDR3 is CASSPGRGQKLFF. The CDR3 coding sequence is TGTGCCAGCAGTCCCGGACGAGGTCAAAAACTGTTTTTT. The chain recombines TRBV27 with TRBJ1-4, with D unclear. The CDR3 extends over 13 amino acids. Trimming stripped 5 bases from V and 9 bases from J, with 13 bases between. Germline V gene lookup returns CDR1 MNHEY and CDR2 SMNVEV (reference sequence).

The chain couples TRBV11-2 to TRBJ2-1, with D perhaps TRBD2 (6 bases). Trimming took 2 bases from V and 4 from J, leaving 9 bases between them. This CDR3 region has 14 residues. Per germline, CDR1 SGHAT and CDR2 FQNNGV. The CDR3 region is CASSLQGTYNEQFF. CDR3 sequence (DNA): TGTGCCAGCAGCTTACAAGGGACTTACAATGAGCAGTTCTTC. Combining the CDR3 with reference TRBV11-2 and TRBJ2-1 gives the whole variable domain EAGVAQSPRYKIIEKRQSVAFWCNPISGHATLYWYQQILGQGPKLLIQFQNNGVVDDSQLPKDRFSAERLKGVDSTLKIQPAKLEDSAVYLCASSLQGTYNEQFFGPGTRLTVL.

This sequence joins TRBV7-3 and TRBJ2-1; D might be TRBD1 (6 bases). This CDR3 is 15 amino acids long. With 4 bases removed from V and 2 bases from J, the gap between germline ends came to 12 bases. Germline V gives CDR1 SGHTA, CDR2 FQGTGA. CDR3 coding DNA: TGTGCCAGCAGCTATCGACAGGTACCCTACAATGAGCAGTTCTTC. Protein product: CASSYRQVPYNEQFF.

The chain links TRBV6-1 to TRBJ1-1; perhaps TRBD1 as D (5 bases). Germline CDR1 reads MNHNS; CDR2 reads SASEGT. The ends were cut back, 3 bases at V and 0 bases at J, with 11 bases in the middle. The CDR3 length is 15 residues. CDR3 in DNA: TGTGCCAGCAGTGAGATTAGAGGGGTGAACACTGAAGCTTTCTTT. This codes for CASSEIRGVNTEAFF.

This chain uses TRBV10-3 with TRBJ1-2; the match to TRBD1 covers 12 bases. V lost 3 bases to trimming and J lost 8 bases; unmatched junction nucleotides: 22. Germline V lookup: CDR1 ENHRY, CDR2 SYGVKD. The CDR3 totals 20 residues. The CDR3 nucleotides are TGTGCCATCAGTGATAGTCTTGGGGCGGGACAGGGGGCACCCGGAGCGGGCTACACCTTC. It encodes CAISDSLGAGQGAPGAGYTF.

This clone showed up just once. This sequence joins TRBV7-9 and TRBJ2-5, with unresolved D. From germline, CDR1 is SEHNR and CDR2 FQNEAQ (reference sequence). Trimming removed 5 bases from V and 1 base from J, with 14 bases in between. This CDR3 comprises 15 residues. The CDR3 protein is CASSRQDRPQETQYF. The DNA of the CDR3 is TGTGCCAGCAGCAGACAAGATCGCCCCCAAGAGACCCAGTACTTC.

This clone was detected a few times. The rearrangement joins TRBV9 to TRBJ2-7, with D possibly being TRBD1 (7 bases). Trimming stripped 4 bases from V and 0 bases from J, with 20 bases between. Germline V gene sequence: CDR1 SGDLS, CDR2 YYNGEE. The CDR3 length is 17 residues. The CDR3 reads CASSPMQGGIGSYEQYF. For the CDR3, the DNA is TGTGCCAGCAGCCCAATGCAGGGGGGTATTGGCTCCTACGAGCAGTACTTC.

This chain joins TRBV28 and TRBJ1-5; no firm D call. V was pared by 0 bases and J by 0 bases, with 12 bases between. There are 17 residues in the CDR3. The germline CDR1 and CDR2 sequences are MDHEN and SYDVKM. CDR3: CASSLWGSSYSNQPQHF. The CDR3, as DNA: TGTGCCAGCAGTTTATGGGGAAGCAGTTATAGCAATCAGCCCCAGCATTTT. The variable domain in full, with the rest retrieved from reference TRBV28 and TRBJ1-5, is DVKVTQSSRYLVKRTGEKVFLECVQDMDHENMFWYRQDPGLGLRLIYFSYDVKMKEKGDIPEGYSVSREKKERFSLILESASTNQTSMYLCASSLWGSSYSNQPQHFGDGTRLSIL.

This clone occurred once. V gene TRBV7-2 combines with J gene TRBJ1-6; D may be TRBD1 (6 bases). Germline CDR1 reads SGHTA; CDR2 reads FQGNSA. Trimming shortened V by 2 bases and J by 14 bases, and 13 bases separated the two germline ends. The CDR3 extends over 13 amino acids. In nucleotides, the CDR3 is TGTGCCAGCAGCTTATTAGAGGGGGATTCCCTCCACTTT. The encoded protein is CASSLLEGDSLHF.

V is TRBV4-3 and J is TRBJ1-2; TRBD1 might be the D (5 bases). The CDR3 has 14 amino acids. The ends were cut back, 5 bases at V and 4 bases at J, with 14 bases in the middle. Per the germline V gene, CDR1 is LGHNA and CDR2 is YSLEER. The CDR3: CASSIAGGIYGYTF. CDR3 nucleotide sequence: TGCGCCAGCAGCATTGCTGGGGGAATCTATGGCTACACCTTC.

The chain has TRBV11-2 and TRBJ2-7; 11 bases are shared with TRBD1. The CDR3 has 15 residues. CDR1 is SGHAT, CDR2 FQNNGV, per germline. Trimming cost V 4 bases and J 3 bases; bases outside gene matches: 5. The CDR3 spells CASSYGGQGVYEQYF. CDR3 sequence (DNA): TGTGCCAGCAGCTACGGGGGACAGGGGGTCTACGAGCAGTACTTC. The full variable domain, with the rest looked up from reference TRBV11-2 and TRBJ2-7, is EAGVAQSPRYKIIEKRQSVAFWCNPISGHATLYWYQQILGQGPKLLIQFQNNGVVDDSQLPKDRFSAERLKGVDSTLKIQPAKLEDSAVYLCASSYGGQGVYEQYFGPGTRLTVT.

The chain joins TRBV5-8 to TRBJ2-1, with 7 bases that match TRBD1. The CDR3 covers 16 residues. Germline V gene lookup returns CDR1 SGHTS and CDR2 YDEGEE. The V gene end was trimmed by 9 bases and the J gene end by 0 bases; junction bases not matched to a gene: 12. This CDR3 is CATLLGYRGSYNEQFF. The DNA of the CDR3 is TGTGCCACGCTGTTGGGATACAGGGGCTCCTACAATGAGCAGTTCTTC.

The chain carries TRBV2 and TRBJ2-2; 9 positions match TRBD1. Trimming cost V 6 bases and J 1 base; bases outside gene matches: 3. This CDR3 contains 15 residues. CDR1 is SNHLY, CDR2 FYNNEI, per germline. CDR3 bases: TGTGCCAGCAGCGAGGGACAGGGGAACACCGGGGAGCTGTTTTTT. Amino acid sequence: CASSEGQGNTGELFF.